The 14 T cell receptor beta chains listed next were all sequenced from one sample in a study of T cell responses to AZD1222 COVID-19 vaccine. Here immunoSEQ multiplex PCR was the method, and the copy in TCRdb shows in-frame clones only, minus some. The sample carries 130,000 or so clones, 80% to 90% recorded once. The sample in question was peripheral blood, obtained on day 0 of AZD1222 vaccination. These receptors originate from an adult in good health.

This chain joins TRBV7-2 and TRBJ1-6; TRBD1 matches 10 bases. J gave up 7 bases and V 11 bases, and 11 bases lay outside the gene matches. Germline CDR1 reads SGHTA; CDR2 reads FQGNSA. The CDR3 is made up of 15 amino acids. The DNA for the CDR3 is TGTGCCGCAGCCGCCGGGACAGGGGACAATTCACCCCTCCACTTT. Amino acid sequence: CAAAAGTGDNSPLHF. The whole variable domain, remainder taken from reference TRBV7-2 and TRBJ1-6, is GAGVSQSPSNKVTEKGKDVELRCDPISGHTALYWYRQSLGQGLEFLIYFQGNSAPDKSGLPSDRFSAERTGGSVSTLTIQRTQQEDSAVYLCAAAAGTGDNSPLHFGNGTRLTVT.

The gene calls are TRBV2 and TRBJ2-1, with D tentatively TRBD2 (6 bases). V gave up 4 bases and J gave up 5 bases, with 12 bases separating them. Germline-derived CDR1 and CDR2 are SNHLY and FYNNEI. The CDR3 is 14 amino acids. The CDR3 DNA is TGTGCCAGCAGTGGGTTAGGGGAGGACAATGAGCAGTTCTTC. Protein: CASSGLGEDNEQFF.

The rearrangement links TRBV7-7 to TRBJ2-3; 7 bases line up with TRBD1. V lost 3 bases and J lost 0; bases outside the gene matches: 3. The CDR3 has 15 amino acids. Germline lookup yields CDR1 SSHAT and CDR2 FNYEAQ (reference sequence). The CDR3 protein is CASSLGTASTDTQYF. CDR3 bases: TGTGCCAGCAGCTTGGGGACAGCTAGCACAGATACGCAGTATTTT.

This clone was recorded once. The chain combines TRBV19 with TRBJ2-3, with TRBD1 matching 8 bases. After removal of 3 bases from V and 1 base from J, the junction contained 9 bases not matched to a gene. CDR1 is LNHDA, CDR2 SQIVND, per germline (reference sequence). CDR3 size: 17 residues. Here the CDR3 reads CASSIRADRARTDTQYF. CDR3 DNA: TGTGCCAGTAGTATTCGCGCGGACAGGGCCCGCACAGATACGCAGTATTTT.

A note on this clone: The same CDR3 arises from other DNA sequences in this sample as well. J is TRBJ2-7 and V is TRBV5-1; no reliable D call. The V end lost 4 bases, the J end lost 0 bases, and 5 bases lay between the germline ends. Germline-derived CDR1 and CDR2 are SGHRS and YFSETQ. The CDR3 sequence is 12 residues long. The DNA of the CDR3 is TGCGCCAGCAGCCTCAGCTCCTACGAGCAGTACTTC. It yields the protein CASSLSSYEQYF. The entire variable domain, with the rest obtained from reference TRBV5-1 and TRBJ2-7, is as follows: KAGVTQTPRYLIKTRGQQVTLSCSPISGHRSVSWYQQTPGQGLQFLFEYFSETQRNKGNFPGRFSGRQFSNSRSEMNVSTLELGDSALYLCASSLSSYEQYFGPGTRLTVT.

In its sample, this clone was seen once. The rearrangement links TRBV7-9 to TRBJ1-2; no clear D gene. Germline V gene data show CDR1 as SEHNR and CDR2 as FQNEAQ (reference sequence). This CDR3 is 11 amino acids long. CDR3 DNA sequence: TGTGCTACGATCAGAAACTATGGCTACACCTTC. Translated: CATIRNYGYTF. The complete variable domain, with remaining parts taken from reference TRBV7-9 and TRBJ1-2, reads DTGVSQNPRHKITKRGQNVTFRCDPISEHNRLYWYRQTLGQGPEFLTYFQNEAQLEKSRLLSDRFSAERPKGSFSTLEIQRTEQGDSAMYLCATIRNYGYTFGSGTRLTVV.

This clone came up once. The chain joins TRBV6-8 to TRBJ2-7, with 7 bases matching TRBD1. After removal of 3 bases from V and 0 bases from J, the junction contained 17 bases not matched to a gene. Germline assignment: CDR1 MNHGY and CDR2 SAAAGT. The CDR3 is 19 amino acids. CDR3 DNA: TGTGCCAGCAGTTATGGCCCTCTTAGACAGGGAAGTTCCTCCTACGAGCAGTACTTC. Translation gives CASSYGPLRQGSSSYEQYF.

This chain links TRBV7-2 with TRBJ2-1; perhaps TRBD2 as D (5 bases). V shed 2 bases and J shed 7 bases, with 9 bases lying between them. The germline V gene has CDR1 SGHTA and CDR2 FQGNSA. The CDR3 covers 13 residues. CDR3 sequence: CASSLRGLNEQFF. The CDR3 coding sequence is TGTGCCAGCAGCTTACGGGGATTAAATGAGCAGTTCTTC. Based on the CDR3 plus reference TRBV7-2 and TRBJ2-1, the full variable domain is GAGVSQSPSNKVTEKGKDVELRCDPISGHTALYWYRQSLGQGLEFLIYFQGNSAPDKSGLPSDRFSAERTGGSVSTLTIQRTQQEDSAVYLCASSLRGLNEQFFGPGTRLTVL.

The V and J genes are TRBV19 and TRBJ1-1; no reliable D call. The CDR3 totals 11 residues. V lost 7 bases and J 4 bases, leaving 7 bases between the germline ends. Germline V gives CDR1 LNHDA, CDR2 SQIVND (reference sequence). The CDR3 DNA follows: TGTGCCAGTACCTGGGGCACTGAAGCTTTCTTT. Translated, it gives CASTWGTEAFF. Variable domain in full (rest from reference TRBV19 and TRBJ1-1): DGGITQSPKYLFRKEGQNVTLSCEQNLNHDAMYWYRQDPGQGLRLIYYSQIVNDFQKGDIAEGYSVSREKKESFPLTVTSAQKNPTAFYLCASTWGTEAFFGQGTRLTVV.

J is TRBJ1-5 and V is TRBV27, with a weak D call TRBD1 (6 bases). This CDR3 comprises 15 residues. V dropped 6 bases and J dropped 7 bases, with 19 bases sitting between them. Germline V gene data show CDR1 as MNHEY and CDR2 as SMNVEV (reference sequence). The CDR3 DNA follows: TGTGCCAGCAGCTCGGTGTCAGGGGCCCCGCAGCCCCAGCATTTT. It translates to CASSSVSGAPQPQHF.

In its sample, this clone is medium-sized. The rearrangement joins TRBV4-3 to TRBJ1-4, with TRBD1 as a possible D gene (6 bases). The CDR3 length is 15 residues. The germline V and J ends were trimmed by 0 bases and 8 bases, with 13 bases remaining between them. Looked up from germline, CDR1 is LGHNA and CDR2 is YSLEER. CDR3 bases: TGCGCCAGCAGCCAAGATTCCAGGGGAGGGGAAAAACTGTTTTTT. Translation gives CASSQDSRGGEKLFF.

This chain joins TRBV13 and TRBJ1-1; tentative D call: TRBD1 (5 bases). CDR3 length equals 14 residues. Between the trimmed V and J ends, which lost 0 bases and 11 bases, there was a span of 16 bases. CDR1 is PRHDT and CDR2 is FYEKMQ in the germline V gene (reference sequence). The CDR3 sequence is CASSLGLDLGDAFF. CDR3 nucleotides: TGTGCCAGCAGCTTAGGCCTTGACTTGGGGGACGCTTTCTTT.

Here the CDR3 DNA reads TGTGCCAGCAGTGGGACAGGCACAGATACGCAGTATTTT. Encoded protein: CASSGTGTDTQYF. The V and J genes are TRBV12-3 or TRBV12-4 and TRBJ2-3; TRBD1 agrees at 7 bases. V shed 5 bases, J shed 1 base, and the junction held 0 bases outside the gene matches. The CDR3 consists of 13 residues.

For the CDR3, the DNA is TGTGCCAGCCGCTCCCCGGGGGGCAGCTATGGCTACACCTTC. Residues: CASRSPGGSYGYTF. The V and J genes are TRBV6-5 and TRBJ1-2; TRBD1 might be the D (6 bases). Germline V gene data show CDR1 as MNHEY and CDR2 as SVGAGI. Deletions cut 8 bases from V and 4 bases from J, with 17 bases between. The CDR3 contains 14 residues.